This paragraph reports one T cell receptor (beta chain). The table came from immunoSEQ multiplex PCR; TCRdb's copy has only in-frame clones and leaves some out. The sample yields 100,000 or so clones, approximately 90% seen once. This sample was taken from a study of T cell responses to AZD1222 COVID-19 vaccine. This CDR3 is 15 amino acids long. In germline, CDR1 is WNHNN, CDR2 SYGVQD (reference sequence). Deletions cut 4 bases from V and 2 bases from J, with 12 bases between. Sample: peripheral blood, taken on day 0 of AZD1222 vaccination. The clonotype comes from an adult in good health. The chain couples TRBV10-1 to TRBJ1-5; D perhaps matches TRBD1 (6 bases). CDR3 nucleotide sequence: TGCGCCAGCAGTGCGGGGGGCGCGGGCAATCAGCCCCAGCATTTT. This translates into CASSAGGAGNQPQHF.